This passage covers 30 T cell receptor beta chains from one sample sequenced in a study of neurological immune-mediated disorders. TCRdb reprocessed the 5' RACE reads via MiXCR and lists one record per CDR3 protein. The sample lists roughly 62,000 distinct CDR3 sequences, around 4.8% occurring once. The sequenced material came from PBMCs. The receptor set was obtained from a woman aged 45 to 65 with multiple sclerosis.

This clonotype was seen only a few times. The V gene is TRBV25-1, the J gene TRBJ2-5; D is possibly TRBD2 (6 bases). V was shortened by 3 bases and J by 4 bases, with 15 bases between the two germline ends. The CDR3 consists of 15 residues. CDR1 is MGHDK and CDR2 is SYGVNS in the germline V gene. In nucleotides, the CDR3 is TGTGCCAGCAGTGAGGATGCGACGGGAGTAGAGACCCAGTACTTC. It codes for CASSEDATGVETQYF. Drawing the rest from reference TRBV25-1 and TRBJ2-5, the complete variable domain is EADIYQTPRYLVIGTGKKITLECSQTMGHDKMYWYQQDPGMELHLIHYSYGVNSTEKGDLSSESTVSRIRTEHFPLTLESARPSHTSQYLCASSEDATGVETQYFGPGTRLLVL.

This clonotype appeared many times. The rearrangement joins TRBV3-1 to TRBJ2-7, with 10 bases lining up with TRBD2. V dropped 4 bases and J dropped 3; count of bases not matched to a gene: 9. Germline assignment: CDR1 LGHDT and CDR2 YNNKEL (reference sequence). The CDR3 totals 16 residues. CDR3 DNA: TGTGCCAGCAGCCCCGCGGTAGCGGGGGGCCTCTACGAGCAGTACGTC. Amino acid sequence: CASSPAVAGGLYEQYV.

In this sample, this clonotype turned up many times. The V and J genes are TRBV5-1 and TRBJ1-1; D gene ambiguous. Germline V CDR1 and CDR2: SGHRS, YFSETQ. The CDR3 contains 14 residues. V was trimmed by 4 bases and J by 4 bases, leaving 14 bases between them. CDR3 in amino acids: CASSPDLGRTEAFF. The CDR3 bases are TGCGCCAGCAGCCCTGACCTTGGGCGCACTGAAGCTTTCTTT.

This clonotype has a count of ten or more. This chain joins TRBV27 and TRBJ1-2; D is perhaps TRBD1 (5 bases). V was pared by 5 bases and J by 0 bases, with 13 bases between. Germline CDR1 and CDR2: MNHEY and SMNVEV (reference sequence). The CDR3 spans 15 residues. The CDR3 protein is CASSVGALANYGYTF. The CDR3 bases are TGTGCCAGCAGTGTTGGGGCCTTAGCTAACTATGGCTACACCTTC.

This clonotype was counted many times. This sequence joins TRBV20-1 and TRBJ2-3; 13 nucleotides align to TRBD2. This CDR3 has 20 residues. V lost 3 bases and J lost 0; bases outside the gene matches: 15. Germline CDR1 and CDR2: DFQATT and SNEGSKA (reference sequence). The CDR3 loop reads CSARGFGELAGGPSTDTQYF. The DNA of the CDR3 is TGCAGTGCTAGGGGATTTGGGGAACTAGCGGGGGGGCCAAGCACAGATACGCAGTATTTT.

The table lists this clonotype with many counts. The junction shows a germline mismatch at one end, possibly a read error. V is TRBV10-2 and J is TRBJ1-6; TRBD1 aligns across 7 bases. Germline assignment: CDR1 WSHSY and CDR2 SAAADI. The CDR3 extends over 17 amino acids. CDR3 loop: CASSKSTGTGVNSPLNF. The CDR3 DNA reads as TGCGCCAGCAGTAAGTCGACGGGTACAGGGGTTAATTCACCCCTCAACTTT.

This clonotype was detected many times. In DNA form, the CDR3 reads TGCGCCAGCAGCCCGGGACTAGCGGGGGCAGATACGCAGTATTTT. Protein sequence: CASSPGLAGADTQYF. This chain uses TRBV5-1 with TRBJ2-3; 14 bases line up with TRBD2. J lost 4 bases, V lost 4 bases, and 2 bases had no gene match. The V gene's germline CDR1 is SGHRS and CDR2 YFSETQ. This CDR3 comprises 15 residues.

There are many counts of this clonotype. V is TRBV7-9 and J is TRBJ2-7, with D tentatively TRBD1 or TRBD2 (5 bases each). Trimming stripped 5 bases from V and 5 bases from J, with 13 bases between. The CDR3 is 13 amino acids. CDR1 is SEHNR and CDR2 is FQNEAQ in the germline V gene (reference sequence). As DNA, the CDR3 is TGTGCCAGCAGCGAGGGACCTCTAGACGAGCAGTACGTC. Protein sequence: CASSEGPLDEQYV.

The table lists this clonotype with many counts. This sequence joins TRBV29-1 and TRBJ1-1; maybe TRBD1 (6 bases). Trimming stripped 7 bases from V and 4 bases from J, with 16 bases between. Looked up from germline, CDR1 is SQVTM and CDR2 is ANQGSEA. The CDR3 extends over 13 amino acids. Here the CDR3 reads CSGSQQGATEAFF. CDR3 DNA sequence: TGCAGCGGTAGCCAACAGGGTGCCACTGAAGCTTTCTTT.

This clonotype has ten or more counts. The CDR3 bases are TGTGCCAGCAGTTCGACTAGCCGAGTCGGTGAGCAGTTCTTC. Translated: CASSSTSRVGEQFF. This chain links TRBV2 with TRBJ2-1, with TRBD2 matching 7 bases. Losses at the gene ends were 5 bases for V and 9 bases for J; bases not matched to a gene: 10. Germline V lookup: CDR1 SNHLY, CDR2 FYNNEI. There are 14 residues in the CDR3.

This clonotype was counted at least ten times. The rearrangement joins TRBV20-1 to TRBJ2-3; D is ambiguous. In germline, CDR1 is DFQATT, CDR2 SNEGSKA (reference sequence). This CDR3 has 14 amino acids. Trimming took off 0 bases at V and 10 bases at J, with 17 bases between the two ends. As DNA, the CDR3 is TGCAGTGCTAGAGACCCAGGAGTCGGTCACGCGCAGTATTTT. Amino acids: CSARDPGVGHAQYF.

This clonotype was picked up many times. The chain has TRBV5-1 and TRBJ2-3; possibly TRBD1 or TRBD2 for D (5 bases each). The CDR3 spans 16 residues. From germline, CDR1 is SGHRS and CDR2 YFSETQ. Between the trimmed V and J ends, which lost 4 bases and 1 base, there was a span of 16 bases. The CDR3 sequence: CASSTWDGGGTDTQYF. CDR3 sequence (DNA): TGCGCCAGCAGCACCTGGGACGGCGGAGGCACAGATACGCAGTATTTT.

This clonotype was detected ten times or more. This chain links TRBV10-3 with TRBJ2-3; possibly TRBD1 for D (6 bases). Germline lookup yields CDR1 ENHRY and CDR2 SYGVKD. CDR3 length: 16 amino acids. V was shortened by 0 bases and J by 2 bases, with 12 bases between the two germline ends. This CDR3 reads CAISESLAGATDTQYF. The CDR3 DNA reads TGTGCCATCAGTGAGTCTTTGGCAGGGGCCACAGATACGCAGTATTTT.

This clonotype was recorded many times. The chain uses TRBV5-1 and TRBJ2-4; D remains unclear. V gave up 2 bases and J gave up 2 bases, with 8 bases separating them. Germline V CDR1 and CDR2: SGHRS, YFSETQ. The CDR3 loop spans 14 amino acids. The chain's CDR3 is CASSFDQTKNIQYF. CDR3 bases: TGCGCCAGCAGCTTCGACCAAACCAAAAACATTCAGTACTTC.

There are many counts of this clonotype. This chain links TRBV6-5 with TRBJ2-3; 7 positions match TRBD1. V was pared by 4 bases and J by 1 base, with 2 bases of the junction left unmatched. Germline V gene lookup returns CDR1 MNHEY and CDR2 SVGAGI. The CDR3 spans 14 residues. This CDR3 is CASSWGTGTDTQYF. The CDR3 DNA reads as TGTGCCAGCAGTTGGGGGACAGGCACAGATACGCAGTATTTT.

This clonotype was counted at least ten times. The V and J genes are TRBV3-1 and TRBJ2-5, with TRBD2 matching 8 bases. The CDR3 is 14 residues long. Unmatched junction bases numbered 5, after V lost 6 bases and J lost 2 bases. In germline, CDR1 is LGHDT, CDR2 YNNKEL (reference sequence). CDR3 in DNA: TGTGCCAGCAGATTAGCGGGGCCACAAGAGACCCAGTACTTC. Its translation: CASRLAGPQETQYF.

There are a few counts of this clonotype. The chain links TRBV5-5 to TRBJ2-5; 7 nucleotides line up with TRBD2. CDR1 and CDR2 from the germline V gene are SGHKS and YYEKEE (reference sequence). The CDR3 consists of 17 residues. Trimming took 0 bases from V and 0 from J; bases not matched to a gene: 8. This CDR3 is CASSLVPSGRDQETQYF. CDR3 DNA: TGTGCCAGCAGCTTGGTTCCTTCAGGGAGGGACCAAGAGACCCAGTACTTC.

Concerning this clonotype itself: A clone one base away is much larger, so this may be a read error. V gene TRBV24-1 combines with J gene TRBJ1-1; D call uncertain. The V gene lost 4 bases and the J gene lost 6 bases, with 14 bases spanning the gap. The length of the CDR3 is 14 residues. CDR1 and CDR2 (germline): KGHDR, SFDVKD. CDR3 coding DNA: TGTGCCACCAGTGACGGCAAGGGAAGGGCTGAAGCTTTCTTT. Amino acids: CATSDGKGRAEAFF.

This clonotype occurred many times. The chain links TRBV6-2 or TRBV6-3 to TRBJ1-1; D is uncertain. Looked up from germline, CDR1 is MNHEY and CDR2 is SVGEGT. The CDR3 is made up of 11 amino acids. With 5 bases removed from V and 8 bases from J, the gap between germline ends came to 9 bases. The CDR3 DNA reads as TGTGCCAGCAGTCCGGGGTACGAAGCTTTCTTT. It is translated as CASSPGYEAFF.

This clonotype came up many times. The chain combines TRBV20-1 with TRBJ2-5, with 10 bases lining up with TRBD2. V shed 0 bases and J 2 bases; nucleotides not matched to a gene: 3. Germline assignment: CDR1 DFQATT and CDR2 SNEGSKA (reference sequence). The CDR3 has 15 residues. In DNA form, the CDR3 reads TGCAGTGCTAGAGATCCACTAGCGGGACAAGAGACCCAGTACTTC. As protein: CSARDPLAGQETQYF.

This clonotype was seen many times. The V and J genes are TRBV7-3 and TRBJ2-2, with a possible D match to TRBD1 (6 bases). The CDR3 runs 15 residues. Deletions cut 5 bases from V and 8 bases from J, with 18 bases between. CDR1 SGHTA and CDR2 FQGTGA come from the germline V gene. The CDR3 region is CASSLYASGAGELFF. The CDR3 coding sequence is TGTGCCAGCAGCCTCTACGCCTCAGGGGCTGGGGAGCTGTTTTTT.

The sample holds many counts of this clonotype. This chain joins TRBV12-3 or TRBV12-4 and TRBJ2-5, with TRBD1 identical over 8 bases. The CDR3 consists of 14 residues. J was trimmed by 3 bases and V by 4 bases; bases with no gene match: 4. CDR3 DNA: TGTGCCAGCAGTTCAGGACAGGGTAAAGAGACCCAGTACTTC. This gives the protein CASSSGQGKETQYF.

The sample holds many counts of this clonotype. The CDR3 nucleotides are TGCAGCGTTTATCCTGAGGCTAGACTGGAGACCCAGTACTTC. Translated, it gives CSVYPEARLETQYF. This chain joins TRBV29-1 and TRBJ2-5; no clear D gene. The CDR3 runs 14 residues. V was pared by 5 bases and J by 5 bases, with 18 bases between. The germline V gene encodes CDR1 SQVTM and CDR2 ANQGSEA.

In its sample, this clonotype was seen many times. The chain carries TRBV7-2 and TRBJ2-7, with a weak D call TRBD2 (5 bases). The germline CDR1 and CDR2 sequences are SGHTA and FQGNSA. CDR3 length equals 13 residues. Trimming took off 3 bases at V and 4 bases at J, with 10 bases between the two ends. The CDR3 reads CASSLRANYEQYF. The CDR3 DNA is TGTGCCAGCAGCTTGCGGGCTAATTACGAGCAGTACTTC.

This clonotype was counted at least ten times. The chain joins TRBV18 to TRBJ2-5; 10 nucleotides align to TRBD2. Germline V gene sequence: CDR1 KGHSH, CDR2 LQKENI. V was pared by 3 bases and J by 6 bases, with 4 bases of the junction left unmatched. This CDR3 has 14 amino acids. CDR3: CASSPGLAEKTQYF. The CDR3 coding sequence is TGTGCCAGCTCACCTGGACTAGCGGAGAAGACCCAGTACTTC.

This clonotype was picked up many times. The chain combines TRBV20-1 with TRBJ2-4, with 7 bases that match TRBD2. With V trimmed by 3 bases and J by 7 bases, 9 bases remained unmatched. The CDR3 runs 14 residues. From germline, CDR1 is DFQATT and CDR2 SNEGSKA (reference sequence). The CDR3 DNA reads TGCAGTGCTAGGGGAAATGGGGGGGGTAACATTCAGTACTTC. Encoded protein: CSARGNGGGNIQYF.

This clonotype was recorded at least ten times. This chain connects TRBV11-2 to TRBJ2-1, with TRBD1 as a possible D gene (6 bases). The CDR3 is 13 amino acids. Germline lookup yields CDR1 SGHAT and CDR2 FQNNGV. V was pared by 5 bases and J by 12 bases, with 17 bases between. CDR3 amino acids: CASSPGQSLGQFF. The CDR3 DNA reads TGTGCCAGCAGCCCAGGACAGTCCTTAGGGCAGTTCTTC.

This clonotype showed up many times. V and J are TRBV18 and TRBJ1-1, with TRBD1 matching 9 bases. Losses at the gene ends were 3 bases for V and 6 bases for J; bases not matched to a gene: 8. Germline V gives CDR1 KGHSH, CDR2 LQKENI. The length of the CDR3 is 15 residues. In DNA, the CDR3 is TGTGCCAGCTCACCGAGGACAGGGGCGGGCGCTGAAGCTTTCTTT. This encodes CASSPRTGAGAEAFF.

The rearrangement links TRBV5-6 to TRBJ1-2; no firm D call. V shed 0 bases and J shed 3 bases, with 15 bases lying between them. Germline values: CDR1 SGHDT, CDR2 YYEEEE. The CDR3 is 16 amino acids. CDR3 residues: CASSLGTWYGDYGYTF. CDR3 in DNA: TGTGCCAGCAGCTTGGGAACGTGGTATGGAGACTATGGCTACACCTTC.

Ten or more counts support this clonotype. The rearrangement links TRBV7-2 to TRBJ2-7, with 10 bases fitting TRBD1. Germline V CDR1 and CDR2: SGHTA, FQGNSA. V dropped 5 bases and J dropped 3; count of bases not matched to a gene: 7. There are 15 residues in the CDR3. In DNA, the CDR3 is TGTGCCAGCAGCCTCGGGACAGGGGCCTTCTACGAGCAGTACTTC. It encodes CASSLGTGAFYEQYF. Looking up the rest from reference TRBV7-2 and TRBJ2-7 gives the full variable domain: GAGVSQSPSNKVTEKGKDVELRCDPISGHTALYWYRQSLGQGLEFLIYFQGNSAPDKSGLPSDRFSAERTGGSVSTLTIQRTQQEDSAVYLCASSLGTGAFYEQYFGPGTRLTVT.